The 7 T cell receptor beta chains below come from one sample, sequenced in a study of monozygotic twins with cystic fibrosis. Only in-frame clones appear in the TCRdb table, and some are missing; sequencing was by immunoSEQ multiplex PCR. The sample includes 29,000 or so clones, about 82% of them seen just once. The sequenced sample consisted of blood. These receptors were collected from a girl aged 2-10 years with cystic fibrosis.

The genes are TRBV5-1 and TRBJ2-5; weak D call: TRBD2 (6 bases). The germline CDR1 and CDR2 sequences are SGHRS and YFSETQ. Trimming stripped 0 bases from V and 6 bases from J, with 18 bases between. The CDR3 is 16 residues long. The CDR3 sequence: CASSLEASGPKQTQYF. CDR3 sequence (DNA): TGCGCCAGCAGCTTGGAGGCAAGCGGGCCCAAGCAGACCCAGTACTTC.

This clone was picked up one time. The V gene is TRBV29-1, the J gene TRBJ2-5, with D possibly TRBD2 on 6 matching bases. The CDR3 has 11 residues. Per the germline V gene, CDR1 is SQVTM and CDR2 is ANQGSEA. Trimming left V 8 bases short and J 4 bases short, with 11 bases between. The CDR3 protein is CSTLGGETQYF. The CDR3 DNA reads TGCAGCACTCTGGGGGGAGAGACCCAGTACTTC.

The V call is TRBV10-1, the J call TRBJ1-4; D is possibly TRBD1 (5 bases). CDR1 is WNHNN, CDR2 SYGVQD, per germline (reference sequence). Trimming stripped 3 bases from V and 10 bases from J, with 6 bases between. The CDR3 contains 11 residues. CDR3 protein: CASSDGGKLFF. The CDR3 DNA is TGCGCCAGCAGTGACGGGGGAAAACTGTTTTTT.

A single count supports this clone. The chain has TRBV6-1 and TRBJ1-2, with D unresolved. Germline V gene sequence: CDR1 MNHNS, CDR2 SASEGT. Trimming removed 3 bases at V and 0 bases at J, with 8 bases between. This CDR3 comprises 14 residues. The CDR3 region is CASSDGPANYGYTF. DNA for the CDR3: TGTGCCAGCAGTGATGGACCAGCTAACTATGGCTACACCTTC.

The rearrangement links TRBV9 to TRBJ2-7; tentative D call: TRBD1 (5 bases). Looked up from germline, CDR1 is SGDLS and CDR2 is YYNGEE. The germline V and J ends were trimmed by 4 bases and 2 bases, with 16 bases remaining between them. This CDR3 has 15 residues. As DNA, the CDR3 is TGTGCCAGCAGCCCCCTGGGGCAGGCTACCTACGAGCAGTACTTC. Translation: CASSPLGQATYEQYF. The whole variable domain, filled in from reference TRBV9 and TRBJ2-7, reads DSGVTQTPKHLITATGQRVTLRCSPRSGDLSVYWYQQSLDQGLQFLIQYYNGEERAKGNILERFSAQQFPDLHSELNLSSLELGDSALYFCASSPLGQATYEQYFGPGTRLTVT.

The gene calls are TRBV11-1 and TRBJ1-2; TRBD1 is a possible D gene (5 bases). CDR1 and CDR2 (germline): SGHAT, FQDESV (reference sequence). The length of the CDR3 is 16 residues. Trimming shortened V by 4 bases and J by 1 base, and 16 bases separated the two germline ends. The CDR3 protein is CASSSRTGTFNYGYTF. As DNA, the CDR3 is TGTGCCAGCAGCTCTAGGACCGGGACCTTTAACTATGGCTACACCTTC.

This clone was seen once. V and J are TRBV5-1 and TRBJ2-7; weak D call: TRBD1 (6 bases). Germline V gene data show CDR1 as SGHRS and CDR2 as YFSETQ. The V and J ends lost 4 bases and 3 bases respectively, with 20 bases between them. The CDR3 runs to 16 residues. The CDR3 DNA reads as TGCGCCAGCAGCCCTCATTGGACAGAGGATTTCTACGAGCAGTACTTC. The encoded protein is CASSPHWTEDFYEQYF.